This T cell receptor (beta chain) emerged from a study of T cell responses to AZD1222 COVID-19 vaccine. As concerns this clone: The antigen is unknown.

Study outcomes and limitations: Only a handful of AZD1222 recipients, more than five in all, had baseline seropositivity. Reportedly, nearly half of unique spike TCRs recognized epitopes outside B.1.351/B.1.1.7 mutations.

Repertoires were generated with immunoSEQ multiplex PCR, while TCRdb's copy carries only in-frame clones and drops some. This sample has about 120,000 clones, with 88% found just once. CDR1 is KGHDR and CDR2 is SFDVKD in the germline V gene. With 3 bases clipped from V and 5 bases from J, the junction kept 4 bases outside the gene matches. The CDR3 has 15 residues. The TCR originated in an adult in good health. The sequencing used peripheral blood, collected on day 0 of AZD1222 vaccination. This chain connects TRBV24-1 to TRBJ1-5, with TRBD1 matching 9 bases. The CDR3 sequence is CATSDRRQGDQPQHF. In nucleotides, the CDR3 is TGTGCCACCAGTGATCGCCGACAGGGGGATCAGCCCCAGCATTTT.